One and the same sample provided the 2 T cell receptor beta chains below, sequenced in a study of human T cells and chemical hapten exposure. Sample time point: pre-sensitization, week 0. Treatment specified: therapeutic diphenylcyclopropenone sensitization with weekly scalp DPC. TCRdb ran MiXCR on the RACE reads and lists one entry per CDR3 protein. The profile shows around 250,000 distinct CDR3 sequences, over 8% of them singletons. The starting material was whole blood, obtained in connection with sensitization to the hapten diphenylcyclopropenone (DPC). These receptors were obtained from a woman between 40 and 50 years old with alopecia areata. Some clones in this sample may be carry-over from other donors' samples.

The V and J genes are TRBV5-1 and TRBJ1-5, with TRBD1 as a possible D gene (6 bases). Trimming took off 0 bases at V and 5 bases at J, with 9 bases between the two ends. CDR1 and CDR2 from the germline V gene are SGHRS and YFSETQ. This CDR3 spans 14 amino acids. CDR3: CASSLDGGDQPQHF. CDR3 DNA: TGCGCCAGCAGCTTGGACGGGGGCGATCAGCCCCAGCATTTT. The full variable domain, rest sourced from reference TRBV5-1 and TRBJ1-5, is KAGVTQTPRYLIKTRGQQVTLSCSPISGHRSVSWYQQTPGQGLQFLFEYFSETQRNKGNFPGRFSGRQFSNSRSEMNVSTLELGDSALYLCASSLDGGDQPQHFGDGTRLSIL.

V is TRBV18 and J is TRBJ2-2; unclear D gene. The CDR3 has 13 amino acids. With 2 bases removed from V and 4 bases from J, the gap between germline ends came to 5 bases. Germline assignment: CDR1 KGHSH and CDR2 LQKENI. CDR3 DNA sequence: TGTGCCAGCTCACCAACGGGCACCGGGGAGCTGTTTTTT. The encoded protein is CASSPTGTGELFF. The complete variable domain, with remaining parts taken from reference TRBV18 and TRBJ2-2, reads NAGVMQNPRHLVRRRGQEARLRCSPMKGHSHVYWYRQLPEEGLKFMVYLQKENIIDESGMPKERFSAEFPKEGPSILRIQQVVRGDSAAYFCASSPTGTGELFFGEGSRLTVL.